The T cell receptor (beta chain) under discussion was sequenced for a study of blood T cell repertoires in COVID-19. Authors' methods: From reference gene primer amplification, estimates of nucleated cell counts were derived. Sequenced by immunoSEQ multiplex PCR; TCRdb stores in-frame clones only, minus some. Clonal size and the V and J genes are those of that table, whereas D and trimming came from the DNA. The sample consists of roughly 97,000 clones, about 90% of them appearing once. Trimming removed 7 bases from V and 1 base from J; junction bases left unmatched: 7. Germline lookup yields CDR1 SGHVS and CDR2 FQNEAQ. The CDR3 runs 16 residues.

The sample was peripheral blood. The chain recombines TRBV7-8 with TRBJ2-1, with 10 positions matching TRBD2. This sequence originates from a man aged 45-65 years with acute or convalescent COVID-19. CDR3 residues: CASIPASGSSYNEQFF. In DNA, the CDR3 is TGTGCCAGCATCCCAGCTAGCGGGAGTTCCTACAATGAGCAGTTCTTC.